This T cell receptor (beta chain) stems from a study of T-cell memory formation after mild COVID-19. Across the study: TCR clusters were largely donor specific. Study-level findings and limits: CD4+ contracting clones lay mainly in CM and EM, CD8+ ones in EMRA. CD4/CD8 balance characterized clones contracting day 15 to 85, and CD4+ skew characterized later expanders. Researchers found some responding clones in pre-infection memory, a sign that cross-reactive memory joined.

A few counts support this clonotype. Antigen specificity is unknown. TCRdb re-called the 5' RACE reads with MiXCR, one entry per CDR3 protein. The sample records roughly 350,000 distinct CDR3 sequences, approximately 13% being singletons. This CDR3 has 14 amino acids. V lost 0 bases, J lost 5 bases, and 4 bases stayed unmatched. From germline, CDR1 is MGHRA and CDR2 YSYEKL. Sequenced sample: PBMCs or a T cell subset sorted from them (not recorded which). V gene TRBV4-1 combines with J gene TRBJ2-7; 7 bases agree with TRBD1. This clonotype was obtained from a man in his late teens or twenties who had mild COVID-19 (a few samples of this study predate the infection). Cell type and time point are not known. The CDR3 coding sequence is TGCGCCAGCAGCCAAGACGGGACAGTGCACGAGCAGTACGTC. Amino acid sequence: CASSQDGTVHEQYV.